This T cell receptor (beta chain) was recorded in a study of shared clonotypes between healthy human individuals. Study-wide background: Three plates each covered CD4 naive and memory; CD8 naive two, CD8 memory one. Study results and limitations: Between four donors, naive CD4 clonotypes were shared at a level of about 5%.

In the case of this clone: Its antigen is still unknown.

This CDR3 contains 16 residues. The trim removed 4 bases at V and 1 base at J, leaving 5 bases unmatched. Germline V CDR1 and CDR2: SGDLS, YYNGEE. Generated by immunoSEQ multiplex PCR, the TCRdb table keeps only in-frame clones and is missing some. Among some 650,000 clones, less than 98% were seen once, and the ten largest hold about 0.057%. This TCR derives from a woman aged 25 to 39 in good health. This sequence joins TRBV9 and TRBJ2-2; 9 bases line up with TRBD2. The sequenced sample consisted of naive CD4+ T cells sorted from blood. Indicated subset: CD45RA+ positively selected. The CDR3 sequence: CASSYTSGQNTGELFF. The CDR3 DNA reads TGTGCCAGCAGCTACACTAGCGGGCAGAACACCGGGGAGCTGTTTTTT. The full variable domain, rest sourced from reference TRBV9 and TRBJ2-2, is DSGVTQTPKHLITATGQRVTLRCSPRSGDLSVYWYQQSLDQGLQFLIQYYNGEERAKGNILERFSAQQFPDLHSELNLSSLELGDSALYFCASSYTSGQNTGELFFGEGSRLTVL.